This passage covers 30 T cell receptor beta chains from one sample sequenced in a study of cytomegalovirus exposure and HLA in healthy donors. Assay: immunoSEQ multiplex PCR; the TCRdb copy retains only in-frame clones and omits some. The data show 150,000 or so clones, less than 95% seen once. Sequencing was performed on PBMCs. The source is a man aged 18 to 29 in good health and CMV-seropositive.

This clone was counted once. J is TRBJ2-3 and V is TRBV10-3, with TRBD2 matching 9 bases. The length of the CDR3 is 14 residues. J lost 3 bases, V lost 9 bases, and 7 bases had no gene match. The germline CDR1 and CDR2 sequences are ENHRY and SYGVKD. The CDR3 sequence is CAISGGLLTDTQYF. CDR3 bases: TGTGCCATAAGCGGGGGGCTTTTAACAGATACGCAGTATTTT.

The V call is TRBV27, the J call TRBJ1-5, with D perhaps matching TRBD1 (6 bases). The germline V gene has CDR1 MNHEY and CDR2 SMNVEV (reference sequence). The CDR3 is 15 amino acids. The V gene lost 2 bases and the J gene lost 5 bases, with 13 bases spanning the gap. The CDR3 DNA is TGTGCCAGCAGTTTAGCAGGGGCCCACCATCAGCCCCAGCATTTT. It yields the protein CASSLAGAHHQPQHF.

This rearrangement joins TRBV4-1 to TRBJ2-1; D remains ambiguous. V lost 1 base to trimming and J lost 4 bases, with 11 bases between them. The CDR3 consists of 15 residues. CDR1 MGHRA and CDR2 YSYEKL come from the germline V gene. For the CDR3, the DNA is TGCGCCAGCAGCCAAGTTGGCCTTAATTACAATGAGCAGTTCTTC. This sequence encodes CASSQVGLNYNEQFF.

This rearrangement joins TRBV29-1 to TRBJ1-4, with a weak D call TRBD1 (6 bases). Germline lookup yields CDR1 SQVTM and CDR2 ANQGSEA. There are 15 residues in the CDR3. Trimming cost V 5 bases and J 5 bases, with 18 bases left between them. The CDR3 protein is CSVRGSGHDNEKLFF. CDR3 DNA: TGCAGCGTTCGAGGGTCGGGACACGACAATGAAAAACTGTTTTTT.

J is TRBJ2-1 and V is TRBV2; tentatively, D is TRBD2 (5 bases). The CDR3 is 13 amino acids. Trimming took off 0 bases at V and 9 bases at J, with 9 bases between the two ends. The V gene's germline CDR1 is SNHLY and CDR2 FYNNEI. This chain's CDR3 is CASSEARLAEQFF. CDR3 nucleotide sequence: TGTGCCAGCAGTGAAGCGCGCCTAGCTGAGCAGTTCTTC.

V gene TRBV15 combines with J gene TRBJ2-5; 8 nucleotides line up with TRBD2. J lost 4 bases, V lost 0 bases, and 7 bases had no gene match. This CDR3 is 16 amino acids long. Germline CDR1 reads LNHNV; CDR2 reads YYDKDF (reference sequence). The CDR3 protein is CATSRDRAGGRETQYF. DNA of the CDR3: TGTGCCACCAGCAGAGATCGGGCGGGAGGACGAGAGACCCAGTACTTC. Full variable domain (rest looked up from reference TRBV15 and TRBJ2-5): DAMVIQNPRYQVTQFGKPVTLSCSQTLNHNVMYWYQQKSSQAPKLLFHYYDKDFNNEADTPDNFQSRRPNTSFCFLDIRSPGLGDTAMYLCATSRDRAGGRETQYFGPGTRLLVL.

The chain uses TRBV7-9 and TRBJ2-7; a weak D match, TRBD2 (5 bases). V lost 5 bases to trimming and J lost 4 bases, with 9 bases between them. The CDR3 length is 12 residues. Germline V gene lookup returns CDR1 SEHNR and CDR2 FQNEAQ (reference sequence). The CDR3 sequence: CASSAGLYEQYF. As DNA, the CDR3 is TGTGCCAGCAGCGCGGGCCTATACGAGCAGTACTTC.

The rearrangement links TRBV6-1 to TRBJ2-2; D is undetermined. Germline CDR1 reads MNHNS; CDR2 reads SASEGT. The CDR3 consists of 15 residues. Trimming cost V 3 bases and J 3 bases, with 11 bases left between them. The CDR3 here is CASSETGRDTGELFF. The CDR3 DNA follows: TGTGCCAGCAGTGAGACGGGTCGGGACACCGGGGAGCTGTTTTTT.

The chain has TRBV28 and TRBJ1-4; D uncertain. This CDR3 spans 15 amino acids. The germline V gene encodes CDR1 MDHEN and CDR2 SYDVKM. V lost 6 bases to trimming and J lost 0 bases, with 11 bases between them. CDR3 amino acids: CASSPTVATNEKLFF. In DNA form, the CDR3 reads TGTGCCAGCAGCCCCACAGTGGCAACTAATGAAAAACTGTTTTTT.

This rearrangement joins TRBV7-9 to TRBJ2-7; D may be TRBD2 (6 bases). The germline V gene encodes CDR1 SEHNR and CDR2 FQNEAQ (reference sequence). Trimming took 7 bases from V and 0 from J, leaving 16 bases between them. The CDR3 is made up of 15 amino acids. The DNA for the CDR3 is TGTGCCAGCACCTCGCCAGGGAGGAGCTCCTACGAGCAGTACTTC. Translating it yields CASTSPGRSSYEQYF.

This chain links TRBV5-1 with TRBJ2-1; D possibly corresponds to TRBD2 (6 bases). V shed 2 bases and J shed 5 bases, with 14 bases lying between them. CDR3 length: 15 amino acids. Germline V CDR1 and CDR2: SGHRS, YFSETQ. The CDR3 reads CASSLGTGTDNEQFF. Written as DNA, the CDR3 is TGCGCCAGCAGCTTAGGGACTGGGACTGACAATGAGCAGTTCTTC.

The chain combines TRBV7-3 with TRBJ2-1; 10 bases match TRBD2. Losses at the gene ends were 3 bases for V and 8 bases for J; bases not matched to a gene: 1. This CDR3 region has 13 residues. Germline lookup yields CDR1 SGHTA and CDR2 FQGTGA. The CDR3 sequence: CASSFSGGDEQFF. CDR3 nucleotide sequence: TGTGCCAGCAGCTTCAGCGGGGGGGATGAGCAGTTCTTC.

The chain carries TRBV10-1 and TRBJ1-4; 7 bases match TRBD1. Trimming at V came to 0 bases and at J to 8 bases, leaving 9 bases not matched to a gene. The CDR3 length is 16 residues. CDR1 WNHNN and CDR2 SYGVQD come from the germline V gene (reference sequence). The CDR3 spells CASSESSRGGCEKLFF. CDR3 nucleotide sequence: TGCGCCAGCAGTGAGTCATCGAGAGGGGGCTGCGAAAAACTGTTTTTT.

This chain joins TRBV6-5 and TRBJ1-2; no clear D. V lost 2 bases and J lost 6, with 13 bases in between. CDR1 is MNHEY, CDR2 SVGAGI, per germline. This CDR3 spans 14 amino acids. The DNA of the CDR3 is TGTGCCAGCAGTTACGGTAGCGGGGTCCATGGCTACACCTTC. Protein product: CASSYGSGVHGYTF.

The table lists this clone with a count of one. This chain links TRBV5-6 with TRBJ2-2; 8 bases line up with TRBD1. The germline CDR1 and CDR2 sequences are SGHDT and YYEEEE. Unmatched junction bases numbered 11, after V lost 5 bases and J lost 14 bases. There are 13 residues in the CDR3. The CDR3 region is CASSSGTGPLLFF. The CDR3 DNA sequence: TGTGCCAGCAGTTCCGGGACAGGCCCTCTTCTGTTTTTT.

The chain couples TRBV15 to TRBJ2-7, with D perhaps TRBD1 (5 bases). The ends were cut back, 5 bases at V and 2 bases at J, with 16 bases in the middle. Germline assignment: CDR1 LNHNV and CDR2 YYDKDF (reference sequence). This CDR3 spans 15 amino acids. CDR3 nucleotide sequence: TGTGCCACCAGCTCAGGGTTAGGTAGTACCTACGAGCAGTACTTC. Amino acid sequence: CATSSGLGSTYEQYF. The variable domain in full, completed from reference TRBV15 and TRBJ2-7, reads DAMVIQNPRYQVTQFGKPVTLSCSQTLNHNVMYWYQQKSSQAPKLLFHYYDKDFNNEADTPDNFQSRRPNTSFCFLDIRSPGLGDTAMYLCATSSGLGSTYEQYFGPGTRLTVT.

As for this clone: This specimen includes other DNA sequences encoding the same CDR3. V is TRBV9 and J is TRBJ2-7; 7 positions agree with TRBD2. Germline V gives CDR1 SGDLS, CDR2 YYNGEE. This CDR3 has 15 residues. Trimming at V came to 0 bases and at J to 1 base, leaving 4 bases not matched to a gene. The CDR3 sequence is CASSVGASGSYEQYF. The DNA for the CDR3 is TGTGCCAGCAGCGTAGGGGCTAGCGGTTCCTACGAGCAGTACTTC.

The chain carries TRBV5-8 and TRBJ2-7; D is unresolved. Trimming cost V 0 bases and J 3 bases, with 7 bases left between them. The CDR3 has 13 amino acids. Germline V CDR1 and CDR2: SGHTS, YDEGEE. CDR3 nucleotides: TGTGCCAGCAGCTTGGTCTCTTACTACGAGCAGTACTTC. It translates to CASSLVSYYEQYF.

V usage is TRBV2 and J usage is TRBJ1-2; TRBD1 is a possible D gene (5 bases). V lost 4 bases to trimming and J lost 3 bases, with 15 bases between them. Germline V CDR1 and CDR2: SNHLY, FYNNEI. This CDR3 spans 15 amino acids. CDR3 DNA: TGTGCCAGCAGTGTGTTCAGGGTTGGTGACTATGGCTACACCTTC. Residues: CASSVFRVGDYGYTF. Looking up the rest from reference TRBV2 and TRBJ1-2 gives the full variable domain: EPEVTQTPSHQVTQMGQEVILRCVPISNHLYFYWYRQILGQKVEFLVSFYNNEISEKSEIFDDQFSVERPDGSNFTLKIRSTKLEDSAMYFCASSVFRVGDYGYTFGSGTRLTVV.

J is TRBJ2-1 and V is TRBV7-8; 7 bases fit TRBD2. Germline V gene data show CDR1 as SGHVS and CDR2 as FQNEAQ. The CDR3 loop spans 17 amino acids. J gave up 2 bases and V 5 bases, and 12 bases lay outside the gene matches. CDR3 nucleotides: TGTGCCAGCAGCCTTACGGGGGAGGGTATCCCCTACAATGAGCAGTTCTTC. It codes for CASSLTGEGIPYNEQFF.

The chain uses TRBV11-3 and TRBJ2-1; 11 bases are shared with TRBD2. This CDR3 contains 16 residues. Trimming cost V 5 bases and J 4 bases; bases outside gene matches: 7. The germline gives CDR1 SGHNT, CDR2 YENEEA. CDR3: CASSPGTSGVYNEQFF. CDR3 nucleotides: TGTGCCAGCAGCCCCGGGACTAGCGGAGTATACAATGAGCAGTTCTTC.

The chain joins TRBV29-1 to TRBJ2-1; 8 nucleotides agree with TRBD1. The CDR3 has 12 residues. The trim removed 6 bases at V and 8 bases at J, leaving 6 bases unmatched. Germline CDR1 SQVTM, CDR2 ANQGSEA. CDR3 sequence reads: CSVTSTGDEQFF. In DNA, the CDR3 is TGCAGCGTCACCTCGACAGGGGATGAGCAGTTCTTC.

This chain joins TRBV28 and TRBJ2-1; TRBD1 matches 8 bases. The CDR3 extends over 14 amino acids. After removal of 6 bases from V and 7 bases from J, the junction contained 8 bases not matched to a gene. CDR1 is MDHEN, CDR2 SYDVKM, per germline. Here the CDR3 reads CASSRTTGDNEQFF. CDR3 sequence (DNA): TGTGCCAGCAGCCGGACGACAGGGGATAATGAGCAGTTCTTC.

The gene calls are TRBV27 and TRBJ2-5; 7 positions match TRBD2. The CDR3 is 14 amino acids. Unmatched junction bases numbered 6, after V lost 3 bases and J lost 5 bases. CDR1 and CDR2 from the germline V gene are MNHEY and SMNVEV (reference sequence). The CDR3 protein is CASSFGGGGETQYF. The CDR3, as DNA: TGTGCCAGCAGTTTTGGGGGGGGAGGCGAGACCCAGTACTTC.

The V call is TRBV10-2, the J call TRBJ2-7; 10 nucleotides align to TRBD2. Germline loops: CDR1 WSHSY, CDR2 SAAADI. Trimming removed 3 bases from V and 7 bases from J; junction bases left unmatched: 9. The CDR3 consists of 15 residues. CDR3 in amino acids: CASSDLAGGGGEQYF. CDR3 sequence (DNA): TGCGCCAGCAGTGATTTAGCGGGAGGAGGGGGAGAGCAGTACTTC.

The V call is TRBV21-1, the J call TRBJ2-7; the table's D call, TRBD1, has no DNA check behind it. TRBV21-1 is termed a pseudogene. The CDR3 consists of 15 residues. In DNA, the CDR3 is TGTGCCAGCAGCAAAGGGGACAGGGGGACCTACGAGCAGTACTTC. Protein product: CASSKGDRGTYEQYF.

The chain recombines TRBV7-9 with TRBJ2-6; 7 nucleotides line up with TRBD2. The CDR3 is made up of 17 amino acids. CDR1 SEHNR and CDR2 FQNEAQ come from the germline V gene (reference sequence). Unmatched junction bases numbered 4, after V lost 2 bases and J lost 0 bases. For the CDR3, the DNA is TGTGCCAGCAGCTTACGGGACTACCACTCTGGGGCCAACGTCCTGACTTTC. As protein: CASSLRDYHSGANVLTF.

The V and J genes are TRBV18 and TRBJ2-5; possible D gene TRBD1, 5 bases. Germline-derived CDR1 and CDR2 are KGHSH and LQKENI. The V end was cut by 2 bases, the J end by 7 bases, with 8 bases between. This CDR3 contains 12 residues. The CDR3 coding sequence is TGTGCCAGCTCACCAAGGGGCGGGACCCAGTACTTC. Amino acid sequence: CASSPRGGTQYF. The full variable domain, with the rest looked up from reference TRBV18 and TRBJ2-5, is NAGVMQNPRHLVRRRGQEARLRCSPMKGHSHVYWYRQLPEEGLKFMVYLQKENIIDESGMPKERFSAEFPKEGPSILRIQQVVRGDSAAYFCASSPRGGTQYFGPGTRLLVL.

The chain links TRBV11-2 to TRBJ2-7; TRBD2 is a possible D gene (5 bases). The CDR3 totals 16 residues. Germline-derived CDR1 and CDR2 are SGHAT and FQNNGV. Trimming removed 1 base at V and 0 bases at J, with 13 bases between. The CDR3 is CASSLGSVTNSYEQYF. The CDR3 DNA follows: TGTGCCAGCAGCTTAGGCTCGGTGACTAACTCCTACGAGCAGTACTTC. The entire variable domain, with the rest obtained from reference TRBV11-2 and TRBJ2-7, is as follows: EAGVAQSPRYKIIEKRQSVAFWCNPISGHATLYWYQQILGQGPKLLIQFQNNGVVDDSQLPKDRFSAERLKGVDSTLKIQPAKLEDSAVYLCASSLGSVTNSYEQYFGPGTRLTVT.

The chain employs TRBV2 and TRBJ1-2, with D perhaps TRBD1 (5 bases). This CDR3 spans 12 amino acids. CDR1 and CDR2 (germline): SNHLY, FYNNEI. Trimming left V 7 bases short and J 3 bases short, with 9 bases between. CDR3 DNA: TGTGCCAGCATGGGGGGTGACTATGGCTACACCTTC. Translation: CASMGGDYGYTF.